This TCR beta chain was recovered during a study of blood T cells in healthy people across ages. Then a second PCR, running roughly 7 to 11 cycles, was carried out with a sample-barcoded 5' primer and a J-beta primer mix. All cDNA molecules were each tagged by a template-switch adaptor with 12 random nucleotides. Every sample returned 3 million or more CDR3-containing paired-end reads. In TCRdb, the 5' RACE reads were re-called with MiXCR into one record per CDR3 protein. This sample yields some 790,000 distinct CDR3 sequences, of which 25% to 30% are seen a single time; roughly 17% belongs to the top ten. About this clonotype itself: Its antigen remains unidentified.

V shed 3 bases and J shed 2 bases, with 22 bases lying between them. This CDR3 spans 18 amino acids. The V gene's germline CDR1 is DFQATT and CDR2 SNEGSKA (reference sequence). Study outcomes and limitations: Age advanced and TCR beta diversity per million T cells fell, roughly linearly.

The sequenced material came from blood. This sequence originates from a woman older than 75 in good health. The chain combines TRBV20-1 with TRBJ2-2, with D perhaps TRBD1 (6 bases). The CDR3 reads CSASSSFFAGANTGELFF. CDR3 bases: TGCAGTGCTAGTAGCTCGTTTTTCGCAGGGGCCAACACCGGGGAGCTGTTTTTT.